Listed below are T cell receptor beta chains from one sample, sequenced in a study of blood T cell repertoires in COVID-19. Method: immunoSEQ multiplex PCR; TCRdb's copy keeps in-frame clones and lacks some. The table shows around 150,000 clones, with over 85% occurring only once. Sequences were obtained from peripheral blood. The receptors stem from a woman aged 45-60 years with acute or convalescent COVID-19. CDR3s include the opening cysteine and the closing phenylalanine or tryptophan. D genes are given only for firm matches. Clone size is given for some rows only: seen once, a few or many times, or a class if the clone is expanded.

clone size: .
J gene: TRBJ1-1
D gene: .
V gene: TRBV28
CDR3 length: 13
CDR3 DNA: TGTGCCAGCTGGGGAGGGCGGGTTAAGTTAGCTTTCTTT
CDR3 protein: CASWGGRVKLAFF

clone size: .
J gene: TRBJ2-1
D gene: .
V gene: TRBV7-8
CDR3 length: 17
CDR3 DNA: TGTGCCAGCAGCTTAAGATCTTATACAGGGCCCTACAATGAGCAGTTCTTC
CDR3 protein: CASSLRSYTGPYNEQFF

clone size: few
J gene: TRBJ1-1
D gene: .
V gene: TRBV9
CDR3 length: 13
CDR3 DNA: TGTGCCAGCAGCACCCAAGGGGACACTGAAGCTTTCTTT
CDR3 protein: CASSTQGDTEAFF

clone size: .
J gene: TRBJ1-2
D gene: TRBD1
V gene: TRBV7-9
CDR3 length: 12
CDR3 DNA: TGTGCCAGCAGCTCACAGGGGGAAGGCTACACCTTC
CDR3 protein: CASSSQGEGYTF

clone size: .
J gene: TRBJ2-1
D gene: .
V gene: TRBV7-3
CDR3 length: 13
CDR3 DNA: TGTGCCAGCAGCACACGAACAGCAGGGGAAAAGTTCTTC
CDR3 protein: CASSTRTAGEKFF

clone size: .
J gene: TRBJ2-2
D gene: TRBD2
V gene: TRBV10-3
CDR3 length: 18
CDR3 DNA: TGTGCCATCAGTGATAGCGGGAGGTCTCCTTCGAACACCGGGGAGCTGTTTTTT
CDR3 protein: CAISDSGRSPSNTGELFF

clone size: .
J gene: TRBJ2-1
D gene: TRBD2
V gene: TRBV9
CDR3 length: 16
CDR3 DNA: TGTGCCAGCAGCGTAGATTCACTAGCGGGAGTAAATGAGCAGTTCTTC
CDR3 protein: CASSVDSLAGVNEQFF

clone size: .
J gene: TRBJ1-6
D gene: .
V gene: TRBV6-1
CDR3 length: 14
CDR3 DNA: TGTGCCAGCAGTGAAATCCGGGATAATTCACCCCTCCACTTT
CDR3 protein: CASSEIRDNSPLHF

clone size: .
J gene: TRBJ1-5
D gene: .
V gene: TRBV7-9
CDR3 length: 12
CDR3 DNA: TGTGCCAGCAGCTTAGTACAGGGGCCCCAGCATTTT
CDR3 protein: CASSLVQGPQHF

clone size: once
J gene: TRBJ1-2
D gene: .
V gene: TRBV2
CDR3 length: 15
CDR3 DNA: TGTGCCACCCCCTCGGAGGTCGGGGGGCAAGATGGCTACACCTTC
CDR3 protein: CATPSEVGGQDGYTF

clone size: once
J gene: TRBJ1-1
D gene: TRBD1
V gene: TRBV7-2
CDR3 length: 16
CDR3 DNA: TGTGCCAGCAGCCCACGGACAGGGCAAAGGGACACTGAAGCTTTCTTT
CDR3 protein: CASSPRTGQRDTEAFF

clone size: .
J gene: TRBJ2-3
D gene: TRBD1
V gene: TRBV9
CDR3 length: 14
CDR3 DNA: TGTGCCAGCACGGACAGGCCTAACACAGATACGCAGTATTTT
CDR3 protein: CASTDRPNTDTQYF

clone size: .
J gene: TRBJ1-1
D gene: .
V gene: TRBV7-9
CDR3 length: 17
CDR3 DNA: TGTGCCAGCAGCTTAGTTGGTGGGGCAGGGAATAGCCCTGAAGCTTTCTTT
CDR3 protein: CASSLVGGAGNSPEAFF

clone size: once
J gene: TRBJ1-1
D gene: .
V gene: TRBV4-3
CDR3 length: 14
CDR3 DNA: TGCGCCAGCAGCCAAACTACCCGCGGGGCTGAAGCTTTCTTT
CDR3 protein: CASSQTTRGAEAFF

clone size: .
J gene: TRBJ2-1
D gene: .
V gene: TRBV5-6
CDR3 length: 15
CDR3 DNA: TGTGCCAGCAGCTGGGGGGACCCGGTGGGCAATGAGCAGTTCTTC
CDR3 protein: CASSWGDPVGNEQFF

clone size: .
J gene: TRBJ2-3
D gene: .
V gene: TRBV24-1
CDR3 length: 14
CDR3 DNA: TGTGCCACCAGTCGGGACTTTAGCACAGATACGCAGTATTTT
CDR3 protein: CATSRDFSTDTQYF

clone size: once
J gene: TRBJ2-2
D gene: .
V gene: TRBV5-1
CDR3 length: 17
CDR3 DNA: TGCGCCAGCAGCTTGGTTTCCAGGACACCGAACACCGGGGAGCTGTTTTTT
CDR3 protein: CASSLVSRTPNTGELFF

clone size: .
J gene: TRBJ2-7
D gene: TRBD2
V gene: TRBV29-1
CDR3 length: 16
CDR3 DNA: TGCAGCGTTGAAGTCCCTCGGGGGAGGGCCCCCTACGAGCAGTACTTC
CDR3 protein: CSVEVPRGRAPYEQYF

clone size: .
J gene: TRBJ2-1
D gene: TRBD2
V gene: TRBV7-2
CDR3 length: 17
CDR3 DNA: TGTGCCAGCAGCTTAGAAGGAGGACTAGCGGGAAACAATGAGCAGTTCTTC
CDR3 protein: CASSLEGGLAGNNEQFF

clone size: .
J gene: TRBJ1-4
D gene: .
V gene: TRBV12-3/TRBV12-4
CDR3 length: 13
CDR3 DNA: TGTGCCAGCAGTCCCGGTAGGAGAGAAAAACTGTTTTTT
CDR3 protein: CASSPGRREKLFF

clone size: .
J gene: TRBJ2-5
D gene: .
V gene: TRBV21-1
CDR3 length: 18
CDR3 DNA: TGTGCCAGCAGCAACCCATCAGGGGGTTGTTGTTTGGAAGAGACCCAGTACTTC
CDR3 protein: CASSNPSGGCCLEETQYF

clone size: .
J gene: TRBJ2-1
D gene: TRBD2
V gene: TRBV2
CDR3 length: 15
CDR3 DNA: TGTGCCAGCAGTTTAGCGGCGGGAGGATTGGGTGAGCAGTTCTTC
CDR3 protein: CASSLAAGGLGEQFF

clone size: .
J gene: TRBJ1-4
D gene: .
V gene: TRBV4-1
CDR3 length: 16
CDR3 DNA: TGCGCCAGCAGCCAAGGTAGTTTGGTATTACGTGAAAAACTGTTTTTT
CDR3 protein: CASSQGSLVLREKLFF

clone size: once
J gene: TRBJ1-1
D gene: TRBD1
V gene: TRBV7-7
CDR3 length: 15
CDR3 DNA: TGTGCCAGCAGCCCAATCGACAGGGACGGCACTGAAGCTTTCTTT
CDR3 protein: CASSPIDRDGTEAFF

clone size: .
J gene: TRBJ1-2
D gene: .
V gene: TRBV6-2/TRBV6-3
CDR3 length: 14
CDR3 DNA: TGTGCCAGCAGTTACAGTGGGGGCATGCGGGGCTACACCTTC
CDR3 protein: CASSYSGGMRGYTF

clone size: .
J gene: TRBJ2-5
D gene: .
V gene: TRBV24-1
CDR3 length: 16
CDR3 DNA: TGTGCCACCGGCCCGAGGGACACAGGAGGCCAAGAGACCCAGTACTTC
CDR3 protein: CATGPRDTGGQETQYF

clone size: .
J gene: TRBJ1-2
D gene: .
V gene: TRBV3-1/TRBV3-2
CDR3 length: 15
CDR3 DNA: TGTGCCAGCAGCCAAGATCTAATCGAATCGGGTGGCTACACCTTC
CDR3 protein: CASSQDLIESGGYTF

clone size: once
J gene: TRBJ1-4
D gene: .
V gene: TRBV18
CDR3 length: 16
CDR3 DNA: TGTGCCAGCTCACCACCCAGTCGTGCAACTAATGAAAAACTGTTTTTT
CDR3 protein: CASSPPSRATNEKLFF

clone size: once
J gene: TRBJ1-1
D gene: .
V gene: TRBV6-5
CDR3 length: 14
CDR3 DNA: TGTGCCAGCAGTTACGACAGGCAGGGCACTGAAGCTTTCTTT
CDR3 protein: CASSYDRQGTEAFF

clone size: .
J gene: TRBJ2-7
D gene: TRBD1
V gene: TRBV30
CDR3 length: 12
CDR3 DNA: TGTGCCTGCAACGACAGGGCGAACGAGCAGTACTTC
CDR3 protein: CACNDRANEQYF

clone size: .
J gene: TRBJ1-4
D gene: .
V gene: TRBV7-2
CDR3 length: 15
CDR3 DNA: TGTGCCAGCAGCCCGTTCGAGACACCAAGGACTGGGCTGTTTTTT
CDR3 protein: CASSPFETPRTGLFF

clone size: .
J gene: TRBJ2-7
D gene: TRBD1
V gene: TRBV2
CDR3 length: 13
CDR3 DNA: TGTGCCAGCAGCAAAGGGACAGGGGGCGAGCAGTACTTC
CDR3 protein: CASSKGTGGEQYF

clone size: .
J gene: TRBJ1-2
D gene: .
V gene: TRBV24-1
CDR3 length: 16
CDR3 DNA: TGTGCCACCAGTGATTCGAGGACAGACATTGTCTATGGCTACACCTTC
CDR3 protein: CATSDSRTDIVYGYTF

clone size: .
J gene: TRBJ2-7
D gene: TRBD2
V gene: TRBV7-8
CDR3 length: 16
CDR3 DNA: TGTGCCAGCAGCTTATCCCAGCGGGGGGCATCCTACGAGCAGTACTTC
CDR3 protein: CASSLSQRGASYEQYF

clone size: .
J gene: TRBJ1-2
D gene: TRBD1
V gene: TRBV18
CDR3 length: 14
CDR3 DNA: TGTGCCAGCTCAACCCAACAGGGGAACTATGGCTACACCTTC
CDR3 protein: CASSTQQGNYGYTF

clone size: .
J gene: TRBJ1-4
D gene: .
V gene: TRBV27
CDR3 length: 15
CDR3 DNA: TGTGCCAGCAGTGCCCGGCGGGTCGGTGATGAAAAACTGTTTTTT
CDR3 protein: CASSARRVGDEKLFF

clone size: .
J gene: TRBJ2-5
D gene: TRBD1
V gene: TRBV7-6
CDR3 length: 15
CDR3 DNA: TGTGCCAGCAGCTCGGGACAGGGGGCGACCTGGGCCCAGTACTTC
CDR3 protein: CASSSGQGATWAQYF

clone size: .
J gene: TRBJ1-2
D gene: TRBD1
V gene: TRBV18
CDR3 length: 17
CDR3 DNA: TGTGCCAGCTCACCACCGGACAGGGGGCTTCCTCCGGATGGCTACACCTTC
CDR3 protein: CASSPPDRGLPPDGYTF

clone size: .
J gene: TRBJ2-1
D gene: .
V gene: TRBV6-2/TRBV6-3
CDR3 length: 14
CDR3 DNA: TGTGCCAGCAGTCTAGGAGCTTCCAGAAATGAGCAGTTCTTC
CDR3 protein: CASSLGASRNEQFF

clone size: .
J gene: TRBJ1-2
D gene: TRBD1
V gene: TRBV7-9
CDR3 length: 16
CDR3 DNA: TGTGCCAGTCGAAAGACATCCCCCGGGACAGGGGAAGGCTACACCTTC
CDR3 protein: CASRKTSPGTGEGYTF

clone size: .
J gene: TRBJ1-3
D gene: TRBD1
V gene: TRBV2
CDR3 length: 15
CDR3 DNA: TGTGCCAGCAGAGGGACAGCGGTCTCTGGAAACACCATATATTTT
CDR3 protein: CASRGTAVSGNTIYF

clone size: .
J gene: TRBJ1-2
D gene: TRBD1
V gene: TRBV9
CDR3 length: 15
CDR3 DNA: TGTGCCAGCAGCGGGGGACAGAAAGCTAACTATGGCTACACCTTC
CDR3 protein: CASSGGQKANYGYTF